These 7 T cell receptor beta chains were sequenced from one sample in a study of vaccination effects on CD4 cells after COVID-19. Some clones are missing from TCRdb's copy, which holds only in-frame ones; the method was immunoSEQ multiplex PCR. The profile shows about 32,000 clones, approximately 72% of them singletons. What these receptors recognize is not known. With the ViraFEST assay, the study expanded antigen-specific CD4+ T cells using viral peptide pools, then sequenced them. When around nine days of culture had elapsed, CD4+ T cells were isolated. As their vaccination, participants received two doses of either BNT162b2 or mRNA-1273. The specimen was CD4+ T cells from PBMCs cultured with HCoV-229E spike peptides, collected after COVID-19 vaccination. Every receptor here comes from a human donor who received a COVID-19 vaccine.

This clone was picked up a small number of times. The chain joins TRBV21-1 to TRBJ1-3; the table gives TRBD1 as D, unverified against the DNA. TRBV21-1 is termed a pseudogene. The CDR3 totals 12 residues. The CDR3 nucleotides read TGTGCCAGTAAAAGGGGGAGAAACACCATATATTTT. It encodes CASKRGRNTIYF.

This clone has a single count. This sequence joins TRBV4-1 and TRBJ2-7; either TRBD1 or TRBD2 may fit D (5 bases each). CDR1 MGHRA and CDR2 YSYEKL come from the germline V gene. V lost 0 bases to trimming and J lost 3 bases, with 12 bases between them. The CDR3 consists of 15 residues. CDR3 in amino acids: CASSQDLLGDYEQYF. The CDR3 DNA reads as TGCGCCAGCAGCCAAGATCTTTTGGGGGACTACGAGCAGTACTTC.

The V and J genes are TRBV7-2 and TRBJ2-1; 9 bases are a match to TRBD2. Trimming removed 4 bases from V and 7 bases from J; junction bases left unmatched: 17. From germline, CDR1 is SGHTA and CDR2 FQGNSA. This CDR3 spans 18 amino acids. The CDR3: CASSSPVGRRGGINEQFF. The CDR3 bases are TGTGCCAGCAGCTCACCAGTCGGTCGGCGGGGGGGGATTAATGAGCAGTTCTTC.

V is TRBV7-9 and J is TRBJ1-2, with D perhaps TRBD1 (5 bases). The CDR3 sequence is 15 residues long. Trimming took off 2 bases at V and 0 bases at J, with 10 bases between the two ends. From germline, CDR1 is SEHNR and CDR2 FQNEAQ (reference sequence). The CDR3 loop is CASSLTSGTNYGYTF. For the CDR3, the DNA is TGTGCCAGCAGCTTAACCTCAGGGACTAACTATGGCTACACCTTC.

The chain uses TRBV29-1 and TRBJ2-7; D possibly matches TRBD1 or TRBD2 (7 bases each). The ends were cut back, 0 bases at V and 3 bases at J, with 15 bases in the middle. This CDR3 comprises 15 residues. CDR1 and CDR2 (germline): SQVTM, ANQGSEA. CDR3 in amino acids: CSVEEGRGRSYEQYF. The CDR3 DNA follows: TGCAGCGTTGAAGAGGGGAGGGGGCGAAGCTACGAGCAGTACTTC.

V usage is TRBV12-3 or TRBV12-4 and J usage is TRBJ1-5, with 7 bases aligning to TRBD1. The V gene end was trimmed by 4 bases and the J gene end by 9 bases; junction bases not matched to a gene: 3. The CDR3 extends over 12 amino acids. CDR3 sequence (DNA): TGTGCCAGCAGTTCCTACAGGGGGCCCCAGCATTTT. Its translation: CASSSYRGPQHF.

J is TRBJ2-7 and V is TRBV3-1 (or the pseudogene TRBV3-2); 10 bases align to TRBD2. The CDR3 runs to 14 residues. The ends lost 3 bases at V and 6 bases at J; junction bases unmatched: 5. The germline V gene encodes CDR1 LGHDT and CDR2 YNNKEL (reference sequence). The CDR3: CASSHGTSVSEQYF. The CDR3 DNA sequence: TGTGCCAGCAGCCATGGGACTAGCGTTTCCGAGCAGTACTTC.